These 23 T cell receptor beta chains were sequenced from one sample in a study of graft-versus-host responses after intestinal transplantation. Their antigens remain unidentified. Assay used: immunoSEQ multiplex PCR; TCRdb lists only in-frame clones, some missing. The sample has about 100,000 clones; approximately 84% are singletons. The sample here was unstimulated CD4+ T cells sorted from spleen or lymph node cells, taken before intestinal transplant. The receptors were sampled from a human donor who received an intestinal transplant.

The rearrangement joins TRBV5-1 to TRBJ1-4; D is ambiguous. In germline, CDR1 is SGHRS, CDR2 YFSETQ. This CDR3 has 15 residues. Trimming took off 0 bases at V and 3 bases at J, with 9 bases between the two ends. The CDR3 here is CASSLAAMANEKLFF. CDR3 nucleotides: TGCGCCAGCAGCTTGGCCGCCATGGCTAATGAAAAACTGTTTTTT.

V gene TRBV4-1 combines with J gene TRBJ1-4; no firm D call. V lost 5 bases, J lost 0 bases, and 10 bases lay in between. CDR1 MGHRA and CDR2 YSYEKL come from the germline V gene. The CDR3 sequence is 15 residues long. This CDR3 reads CASSDRTATNEKLFF. The CDR3 nucleotides read TGCGCCAGCAGCGACCGCACGGCAACTAATGAAAAACTGTTTTTT.

The gene calls are TRBV18 and TRBJ1-4, with D possibly TRBD1 on 6 matching bases. The CDR3 extends over 16 amino acids. Germline V CDR1 and CDR2: KGHSH, LQKENI. V lost 3 bases, J lost 5 bases, and 16 bases lay in between. For the CDR3, the DNA is TGTGCCAGCTCACCCAGAGGGGGGCAGATGAATGAAAAACTGTTTTTT. This translates into CASSPRGGQMNEKLFF.

In this sample, this clone turned up once. The CDR3 coding sequence is TGTGCCAGCAGTTACTCTTCCATTTTGGGGTACGAGCAGTACTTC. The encoded protein is CASSYSSILGYEQYF. The chain joins TRBV6-6 to TRBJ2-7; no clear D gene. The CDR3 sequence is 15 residues long. Trimming left V 0 bases short and J 4 bases short, with 13 bases between. Germline CDR1 is MNHNY and CDR2 is SVGAGI (reference sequence).

This rearrangement joins TRBV2 to TRBJ1-5; 10 bases are shared with TRBD1. The CDR3 is 15 amino acids. The V gene's germline CDR1 is SNHLY and CDR2 FYNNEI. Unmatched junction bases numbered 3, after V lost 4 bases and J lost 3 bases. In DNA, the CDR3 is TGTGCCAGCAGTGGGACAGGGGGACCCAATCAGCCCCAGCATTTT. Protein product: CASSGTGGPNQPQHF.

This clone was picked up one time. The chain is built from TRBV18 and TRBJ1-2; D not certain. The length of the CDR3 is 15 residues. V was cut by 4 bases and J by 4 bases, with 16 bases left in between. Germline lookup yields CDR1 KGHSH and CDR2 LQKENI. The CDR3 nucleotides are TGTGCCAGCTCACTAGAATGGGAGGAAGGCTATGGCTACACCTTC. Encoded protein: CASSLEWEEGYGYTF. Variable domain in full (rest from reference TRBV18 and TRBJ1-2): NAGVMQNPRHLVRRRGQEARLRCSPMKGHSHVYWYRQLPEEGLKFMVYLQKENIIDESGMPKERFSAEFPKEGPSILRIQQVVRGDSAAYFCASSLEWEEGYGYTFGSGTRLTVV.

This clone was recorded a few times. V gene TRBV29-1 combines with J gene TRBJ1-1; weak D call: TRBD1 (5 bases). Germline lookup yields CDR1 SQVTM and CDR2 ANQGSEA. V shed 5 bases and J shed 6 bases, with 13 bases lying between them. The CDR3 totals 12 residues. The CDR3 region has the DNA TGCAGCGTTCGGCAGAGGGACGCTGAAGCTTTCTTT. It specifies CSVRQRDAEAFF.

The chain links TRBV28 to TRBJ2-1; D possibly corresponds to TRBD2 (6 bases). Between the trimmed V and J ends, which lost 2 bases and 13 bases, there was a span of 12 bases. The V gene's germline CDR1 is MDHEN and CDR2 SYDVKM. The CDR3 has 12 amino acids. The CDR3 reads CASSLRGLGQFF. The CDR3, as DNA: TGTGCCAGCAGTTTAAGGGGACTCGGCCAGTTCTTC. Full variable domain (outside the CDR3, taken from reference TRBV28 and TRBJ2-1): DVKVTQSSRYLVKRTGEKVFLECVQDMDHENMFWYRQDPGLGLRLIYFSYDVKMKEKGDIPEGYSVSREKKERFSLILESASTNQTSMYLCASSLRGLGQFFGPGTRLTVL.

This chain uses TRBV5-1 with TRBJ2-6; 11 nucleotides align to TRBD1. With 7 bases clipped from V and 4 bases from J, the junction kept 4 bases outside the gene matches. Per germline, CDR1 SGHRS and CDR2 YFSETQ. This CDR3 spans 15 amino acids. The CDR3 bases are TGCGCCAGCGGACAGGGGGCGCCCGGGGCCAACGTCCTGACTTTC. Protein sequence: CASGQGAPGANVLTF.

This sequence joins TRBV6-5 and TRBJ1-3; no firm D call. Between the trimmed V and J ends, which lost 7 bases and 4 bases, there was a span of 8 bases. This CDR3 is built from 12 residues. Germline CDR1 and CDR2: MNHEY and SVGAGI. CDR3 sequence (DNA): TGTGCCAGCATTTCGCAGGGAAACACCATATATTTT. Translated: CASISQGNTIYF.

A few counts support this clone. The CDR3 DNA follows: TGTGCCAGCAGTGCCGGACGTACTGCCTACGAGCAGTACTTC. Translated: CASSAGRTAYEQYF. J is TRBJ2-7 and V is TRBV6-1; D remains ambiguous. Trimming pared 4 bases from V and 2 bases from J, leaving 12 bases between. The CDR3 runs to 14 residues. Germline V gene sequence: CDR1 MNHNS, CDR2 SASEGT.

The chain carries TRBV7-9 and TRBJ1-6; D is undetermined. This CDR3 is 16 amino acids long. Germline CDR1 is SEHNR and CDR2 is FQNEAQ (reference sequence). V lost 3 bases to trimming and J lost 0 bases, with 9 bases between them. In DNA form, the CDR3 reads TGTGCCAGCAGCTTCGAGATAATCTCCTATAATTCACCCCTCCACTTT. It yields the protein CASSFEIISYNSPLHF.

The gene calls are TRBV6-5 and TRBJ2-3; D is possibly TRBD2 (6 bases). CDR3 size: 15 residues. CDR1 is MNHEY, CDR2 SVGAGI, per germline. V lost 8 bases and J lost 0, with 15 bases in between. CDR3 bases: TGTGCCAGCGGGGCGGGAACACCTAGCACAGATACGCAGTATTTT. Amino acids: CASGAGTPSTDTQYF.

V usage is TRBV5-1 and J usage is TRBJ2-4, with 8 positions matching TRBD2. Trimming at V came to 0 bases and at J to 0 bases, leaving 11 bases not matched to a gene. The germline V gene has CDR1 SGHRS and CDR2 YFSETQ. This CDR3 is built from 19 residues. The CDR3 spells CASSLGPAGEIIAKNIQYF. In nucleotides, the CDR3 is TGCGCCAGCAGCTTGGGGCCAGCGGGGGAAATAATAGCCAAAAACATTCAGTACTTC.

The chain links TRBV12-5 to TRBJ2-1; 7 bases agree with TRBD2. Germline CDR1 reads LGHNT; CDR2 reads FRNRAP. The CDR3 is 16 residues long. V lost 2 bases to trimming and J lost 0 bases; unmatched junction nucleotides: 4. DNA of the CDR3: TGTGCTAGTGGTTTGATCCGGACTAGCTCCTACAATGAGCAGTTCTTC. Its protein product is CASGLIRTSSYNEQFF.

The sample holds one count of this clone. The chain has TRBV7-4 and TRBJ2-7; D gene uncertain. Germline CDR1 is SGHVT and CDR2 is SQSDAQ. Trimming removed 6 bases from V and 0 bases from J, with 18 bases in between. The CDR3 loop spans 16 amino acids. The CDR3 is CASSSGCAHSSYEQYF. In DNA form, the CDR3 reads TGTGCCAGCAGTTCCGGATGCGCCCATAGCTCCTACGAGCAGTACTTC.

The count of this clone is one. The same CDR3 can be traced to other DNA sequences in this sample. CDR3 in DNA: TGTGCCAGCAGTTACTCGAGCCGGGGGAGGGGGAGATTGGGAAAACTGTTTTTT. Protein: CASSYSSRGRGRLGKLFF. This chain links TRBV6-7 with TRBJ1-4; maybe TRBD1 (6 bases). TRBV6-7 is recorded as an ORF, its role being uncertain. The CDR3 sequence is 18 residues long. Trimming removed 0 bases from V and 10 bases from J, with 24 bases in between.

This chain links TRBV9 with TRBJ2-1; 9 bases align to TRBD2. Germline V gene sequence: CDR1 SGDLS, CDR2 YYNGEE. V lost 0 bases, J lost 3 bases, and 7 bases stayed unmatched. CDR3 length: 17 amino acids. In DNA form, the CDR3 reads TGTGCCAGCAGCGTAGGGGCTAGCGGGGCTAACTACAATGAGCAGTTCTTC. Translated, it gives CASSVGASGANYNEQFF. The full variable domain, with the rest looked up from reference TRBV9 and TRBJ2-1, is DSGVTQTPKHLITATGQRVTLRCSPRSGDLSVYWYQQSLDQGLQFLIQYYNGEERAKGNILERFSAQQFPDLHSELNLSSLELGDSALYFCASSVGASGANYNEQFFGPGTRLTVL.

The V and J genes are TRBV11-1 and TRBJ2-1; unclear D gene. Trimming pared 3 bases from V and 9 bases from J, leaving 6 bases between. CDR1 SGHAT and CDR2 FQDESV come from the germline V gene (reference sequence). The CDR3 totals 11 residues. CDR3 loop: CASSFFSEQFF. In nucleotides, the CDR3 is TGTGCCAGCAGCTTTTTCTCTGAGCAGTTCTTC.

The chain is built from TRBV6-5 and TRBJ2-7, with TRBD1 matching over 7 bases. The germline V gene has CDR1 MNHEY and CDR2 SVGAGI. The CDR3 runs to 14 residues. J gave up 3 bases and V 8 bases, and 10 bases lay outside the gene matches. CDR3 region: CASGEQGTFYEQYF. As DNA, the CDR3 is TGTGCCAGCGGAGAACAGGGGACCTTCTACGAGCAGTACTTC.

This clone was observed a few times. This chain links TRBV6-5 with TRBJ1-1, with unresolved D. Germline V gives CDR1 MNHEY, CDR2 SVGAGI. The CDR3 spans 13 residues. With 2 bases removed from V and 2 bases from J, the gap between germline ends came to 6 bases. CDR3 DNA sequence: TGTGCCAGCAGTTACGGGCAAAACACTGAAGCTTTCTTT. Translation: CASSYGQNTEAFF.

V gene TRBV9 combines with J gene TRBJ2-5; 9 bases are shared with TRBD2. Trimming cost V 0 bases and J 12 bases; bases outside gene matches: 15. Germline loops: CDR1 SGDLS, CDR2 YYNGEE. The CDR3 length is 16 residues. CDR3 sequence reads: CASSVGPLAGPRAKYF. In DNA form, the CDR3 reads TGTGCCAGCAGCGTAGGCCCCCTAGCGGGGCCCCGGGCGAAGTACTTC.

CDR3 sequence: CASSYRGHADTQYF. CDR3 coding DNA: TGTGCCAGCAGTTATAGGGGACATGCAGATACGCAGTATTTT. The genes are TRBV6-1 and TRBJ2-3; the D gene is possibly TRBD1 (6 bases). The CDR3 is 14 amino acids. Trimming removed 5 bases from V and 4 bases from J, with 13 bases in between. CDR1 is MNHNS and CDR2 is SASEGT in the germline V gene.